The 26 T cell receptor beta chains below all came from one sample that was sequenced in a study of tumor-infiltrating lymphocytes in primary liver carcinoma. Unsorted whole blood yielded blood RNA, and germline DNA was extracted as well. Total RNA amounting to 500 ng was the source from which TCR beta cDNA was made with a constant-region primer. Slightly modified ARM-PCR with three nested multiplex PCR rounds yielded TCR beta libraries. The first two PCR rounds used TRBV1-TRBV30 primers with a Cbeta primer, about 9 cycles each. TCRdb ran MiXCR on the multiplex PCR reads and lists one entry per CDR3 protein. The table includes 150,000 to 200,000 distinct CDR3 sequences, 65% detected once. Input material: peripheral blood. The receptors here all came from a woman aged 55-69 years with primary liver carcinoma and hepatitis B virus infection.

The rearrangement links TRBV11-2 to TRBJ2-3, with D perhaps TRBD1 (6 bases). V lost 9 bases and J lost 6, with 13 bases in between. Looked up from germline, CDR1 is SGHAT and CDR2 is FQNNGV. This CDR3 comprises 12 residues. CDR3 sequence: CASSPQGDTQYF. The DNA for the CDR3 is TGTGCCAGTTCACCTCAGGGGGATACGCAGTATTTT.

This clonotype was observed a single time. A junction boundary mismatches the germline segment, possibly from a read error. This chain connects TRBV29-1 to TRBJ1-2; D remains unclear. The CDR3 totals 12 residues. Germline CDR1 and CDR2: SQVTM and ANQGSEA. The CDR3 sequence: CSVESANYDYTF. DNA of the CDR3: TGTAGCGTTGAGTCCGCCAACTATGACTACACCTTC.

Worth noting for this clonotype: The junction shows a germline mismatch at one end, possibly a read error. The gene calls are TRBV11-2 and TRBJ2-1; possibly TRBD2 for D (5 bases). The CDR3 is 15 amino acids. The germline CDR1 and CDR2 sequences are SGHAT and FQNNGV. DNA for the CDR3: TGTGCCAGTAGCTTAGGGTCTAGCAGACGCAATGAGCACTTCTTC. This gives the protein CASSLGSSRRNEHFF.

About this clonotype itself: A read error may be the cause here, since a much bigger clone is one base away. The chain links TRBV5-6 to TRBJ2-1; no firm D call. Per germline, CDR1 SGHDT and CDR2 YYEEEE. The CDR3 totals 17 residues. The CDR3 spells CANSSLSKTRSYNEQFF. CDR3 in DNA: TGTGCCAACAGCTCCCTAAGTAAGACCCGTTCCTACAATGAGCAGTTCTTC. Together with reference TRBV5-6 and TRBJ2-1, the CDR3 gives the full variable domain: DAGVTQSPTHLIKTRGQQVTLRCSPKSGHDTVSWYQQALGQGPQFIFQYYEEEERQRGNFPDRFSGHQFPNYSSELNVNALLLGDSALYLCANSSLSKTRSYNEQFFGPGTRLTVL.

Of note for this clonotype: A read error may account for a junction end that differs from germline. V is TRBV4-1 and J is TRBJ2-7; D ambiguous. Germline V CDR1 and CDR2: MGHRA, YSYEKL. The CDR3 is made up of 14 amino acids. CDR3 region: CANSQPRTPYEQYF. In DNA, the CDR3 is TGCGCCAACAGCCAGCCCAGGACCCCCTACGAGCAGTACTTC.

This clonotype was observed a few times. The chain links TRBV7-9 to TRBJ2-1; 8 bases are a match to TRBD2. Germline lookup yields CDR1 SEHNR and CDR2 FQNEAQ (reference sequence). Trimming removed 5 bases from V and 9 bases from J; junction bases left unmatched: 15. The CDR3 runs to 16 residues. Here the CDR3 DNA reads TGTGCCAGCAGCCTCCCGGGGGGGGCAGGGAAGCGTGAGCAGTTCTTC. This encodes CASSLPGGAGKREQFF. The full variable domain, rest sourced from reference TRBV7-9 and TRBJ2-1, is DTGVSQNPRHKITKRGQNVTFRCDPISEHNRLYWYRQTLGQGPEFLTYFQNEAQLEKSRLLSDRFSAERPKGSFSTLEIQRTEQGDSAMYLCASSLPGGAGKREQFFGPGTRLTVL.

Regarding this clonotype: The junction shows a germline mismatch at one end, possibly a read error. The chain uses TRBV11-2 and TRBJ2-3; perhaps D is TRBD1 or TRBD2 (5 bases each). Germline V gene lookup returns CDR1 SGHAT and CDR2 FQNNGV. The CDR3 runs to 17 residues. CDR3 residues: CASNLGRGRMRTDTQYF. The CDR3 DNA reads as TGTGCCAGCAACTTAGGTCGGGGCAGGATGCGCACAGATACGCAGTATTTT.

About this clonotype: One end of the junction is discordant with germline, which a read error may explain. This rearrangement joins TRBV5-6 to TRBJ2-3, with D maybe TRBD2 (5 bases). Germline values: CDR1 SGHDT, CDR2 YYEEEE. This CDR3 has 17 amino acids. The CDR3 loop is CASSPAPTSGRTDTQYF. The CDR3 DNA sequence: TGTGCCAGCAGTCCAGCCCCCACTAGTGGGAGAACAGATACTCAGTATTTT.

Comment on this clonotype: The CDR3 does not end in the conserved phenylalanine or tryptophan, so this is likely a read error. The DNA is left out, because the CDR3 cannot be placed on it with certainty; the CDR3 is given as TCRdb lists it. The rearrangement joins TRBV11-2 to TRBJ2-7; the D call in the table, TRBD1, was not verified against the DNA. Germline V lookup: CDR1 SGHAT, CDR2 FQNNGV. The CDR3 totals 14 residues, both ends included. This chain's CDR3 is CASSSGTETYERYS.

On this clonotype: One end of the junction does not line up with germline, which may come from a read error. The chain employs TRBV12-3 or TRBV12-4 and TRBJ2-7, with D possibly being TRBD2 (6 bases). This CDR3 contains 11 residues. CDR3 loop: CASSSGREHYF. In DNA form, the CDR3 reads TGTGCCAGCAGTTCAGGACGGGAGCATTACTTC.

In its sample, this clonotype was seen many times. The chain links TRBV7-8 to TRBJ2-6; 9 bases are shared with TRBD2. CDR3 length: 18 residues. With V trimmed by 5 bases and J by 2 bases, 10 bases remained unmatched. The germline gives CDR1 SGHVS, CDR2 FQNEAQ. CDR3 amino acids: CASSLPGGRATGANVLTF. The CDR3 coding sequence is TGTGCCAGCAGCCTACCTGGCGGGAGGGCCACTGGGGCCAACGTCCTGACTTTC.

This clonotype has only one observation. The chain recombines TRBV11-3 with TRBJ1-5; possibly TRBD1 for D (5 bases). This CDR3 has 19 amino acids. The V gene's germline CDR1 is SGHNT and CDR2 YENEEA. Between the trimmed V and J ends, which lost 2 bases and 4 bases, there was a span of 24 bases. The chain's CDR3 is CASSLCPGSGRAINQPQHF. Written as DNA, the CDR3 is TGTGCCAGCAGCTTATGTCCCGGGAGCGGCAGGGCAATAAATCAGCCCCAGCATTTT. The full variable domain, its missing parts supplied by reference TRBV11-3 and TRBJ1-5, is EAGVVQSPRYKIIEKKQPVAFWCNPISGHNTLYWYLQNLGQGPELLIRYENEEAVDDSQLPKDRFSAERLKGVDSTLKIQPAELGDSAVYLCASSLCPGSGRAINQPQHFGDGTRLSIL.

The CDR3 nucleotides read TGTGCCAGCAGCCCCCCCCCAGTCAACCAGCAGTTCTTC. It translates to CASSPPPVNQQFF. The gene calls are TRBV28 and TRBJ2-1; D is uncertain. V lost 6 bases and J lost 11, with 17 bases in between. Germline V lookup: CDR1 MDHEN, CDR2 SYDVKM. There are 13 residues in the CDR3.

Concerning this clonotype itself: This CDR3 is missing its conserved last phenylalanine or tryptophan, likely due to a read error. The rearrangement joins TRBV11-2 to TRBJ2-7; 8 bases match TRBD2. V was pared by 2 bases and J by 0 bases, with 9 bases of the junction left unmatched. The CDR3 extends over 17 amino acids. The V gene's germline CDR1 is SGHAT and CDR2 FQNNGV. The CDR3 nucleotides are TGTGCCAGCAGCTTAAATCGGGGGGGACGGTTCTCCTACGAGCAGTACTAC. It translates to CASSLNRGGRFSYEQYY.

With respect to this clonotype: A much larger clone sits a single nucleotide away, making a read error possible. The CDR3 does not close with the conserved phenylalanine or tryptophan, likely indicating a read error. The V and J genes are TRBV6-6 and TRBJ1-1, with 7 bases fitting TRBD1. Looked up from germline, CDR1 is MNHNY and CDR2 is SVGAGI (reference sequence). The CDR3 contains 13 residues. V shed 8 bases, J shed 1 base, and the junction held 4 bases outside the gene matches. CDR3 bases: TGTGCCAGCGACAGGGCGCGGAACACTGAAGCTTTCTCT. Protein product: CASDRARNTEAFS.

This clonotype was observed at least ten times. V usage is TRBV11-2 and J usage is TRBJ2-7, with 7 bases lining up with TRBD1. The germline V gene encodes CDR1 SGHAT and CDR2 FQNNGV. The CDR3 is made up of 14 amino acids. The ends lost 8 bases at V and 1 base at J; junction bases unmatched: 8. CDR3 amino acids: CASRDRDSSYEQYF. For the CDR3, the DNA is TGTGCCAGCCGTGACAGGGATTCATCCTACGAGCAGTACTTC.

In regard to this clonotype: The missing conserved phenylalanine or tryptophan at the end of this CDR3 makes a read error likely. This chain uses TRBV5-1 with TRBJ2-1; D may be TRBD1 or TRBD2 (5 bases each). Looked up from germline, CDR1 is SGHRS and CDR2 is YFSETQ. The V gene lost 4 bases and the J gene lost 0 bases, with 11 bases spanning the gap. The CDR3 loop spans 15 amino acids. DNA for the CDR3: TGCGCCAGCAGCCCCGGGGCTTCCTCCTACAATGAGCAGTTCCTC. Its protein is CASSPGASSYNEQFL.

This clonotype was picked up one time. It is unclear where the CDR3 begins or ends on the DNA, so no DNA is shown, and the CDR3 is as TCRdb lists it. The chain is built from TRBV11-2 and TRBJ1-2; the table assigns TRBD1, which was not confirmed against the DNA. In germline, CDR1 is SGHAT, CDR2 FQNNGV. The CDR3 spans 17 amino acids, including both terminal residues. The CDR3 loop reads CANSPLPDRGRIYGCTF.

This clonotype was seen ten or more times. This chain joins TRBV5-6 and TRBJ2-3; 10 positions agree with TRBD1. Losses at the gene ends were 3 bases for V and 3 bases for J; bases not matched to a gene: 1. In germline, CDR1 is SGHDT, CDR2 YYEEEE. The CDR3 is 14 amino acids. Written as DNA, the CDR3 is TGTGCCAGCAGCTGGGACAGGGGTACAGATACGCAGTATTTT. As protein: CASSWDRGTDTQYF.

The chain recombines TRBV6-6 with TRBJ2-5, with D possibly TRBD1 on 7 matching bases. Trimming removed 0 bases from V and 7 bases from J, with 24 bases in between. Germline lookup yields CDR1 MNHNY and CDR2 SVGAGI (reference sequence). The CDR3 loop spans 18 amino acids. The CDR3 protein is CASSYSSASRRGRGTQYF. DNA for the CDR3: TGTGCCAGCAGTTACTCTTCGGCTAGCAGGAGGGGGCGGGGGACCCAGTACTTC.

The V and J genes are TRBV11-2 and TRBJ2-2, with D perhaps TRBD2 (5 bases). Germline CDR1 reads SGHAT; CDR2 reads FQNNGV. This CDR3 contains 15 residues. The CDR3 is CVNSHGDSGTGELFF. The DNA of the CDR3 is TGTGTCAACAGCCACGGGGATAGTGGCACCGGGGAGCTGTTTTTT.

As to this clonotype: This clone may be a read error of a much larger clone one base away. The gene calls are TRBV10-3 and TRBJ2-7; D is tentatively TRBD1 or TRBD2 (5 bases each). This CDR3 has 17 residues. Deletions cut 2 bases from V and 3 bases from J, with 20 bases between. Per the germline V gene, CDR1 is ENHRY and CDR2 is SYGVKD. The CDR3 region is CAISEPEILGVNYEQYF. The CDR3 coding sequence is TGTGCCATCAGTGAGCCCGAGATTCTGGGGGTGAACTACGAGCAGTACTTC.

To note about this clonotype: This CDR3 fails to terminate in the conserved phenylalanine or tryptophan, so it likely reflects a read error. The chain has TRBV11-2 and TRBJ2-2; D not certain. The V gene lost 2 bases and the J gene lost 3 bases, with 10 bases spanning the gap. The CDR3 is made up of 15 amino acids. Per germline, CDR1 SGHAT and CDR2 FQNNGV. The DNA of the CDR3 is TGTGCCAGCAGCTTACGCGTGGCTCACACCGGGGAGCTGTTTTGC. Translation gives CASSLRVAHTGELFC.

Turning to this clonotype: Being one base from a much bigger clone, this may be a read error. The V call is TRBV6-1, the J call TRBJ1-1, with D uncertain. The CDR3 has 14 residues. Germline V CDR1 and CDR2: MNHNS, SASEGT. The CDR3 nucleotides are TGTGCCAGCAGAGAAGCGTCGCCCGGGGATGAAGCTTTCTTT. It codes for CASREASPGDEAFF.

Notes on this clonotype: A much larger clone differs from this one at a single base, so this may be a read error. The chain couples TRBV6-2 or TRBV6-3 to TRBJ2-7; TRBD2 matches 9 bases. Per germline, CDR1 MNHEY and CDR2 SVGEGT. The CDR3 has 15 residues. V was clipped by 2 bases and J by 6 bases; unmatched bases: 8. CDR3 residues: CASSYVSGTSREQYF. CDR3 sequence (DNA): TGTGCCAGCAGTTACGTTTCGGGGACTAGCCGCGAGCAGTACTTC.

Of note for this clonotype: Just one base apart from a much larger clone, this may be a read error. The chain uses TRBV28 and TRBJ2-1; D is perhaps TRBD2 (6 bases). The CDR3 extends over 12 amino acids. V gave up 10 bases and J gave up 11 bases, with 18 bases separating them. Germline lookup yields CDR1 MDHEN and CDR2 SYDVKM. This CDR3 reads CATAGRSRKQFF. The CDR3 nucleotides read TGTGCCACCGCAGGGAGGAGTCGGAAGCAGTTCTTC.